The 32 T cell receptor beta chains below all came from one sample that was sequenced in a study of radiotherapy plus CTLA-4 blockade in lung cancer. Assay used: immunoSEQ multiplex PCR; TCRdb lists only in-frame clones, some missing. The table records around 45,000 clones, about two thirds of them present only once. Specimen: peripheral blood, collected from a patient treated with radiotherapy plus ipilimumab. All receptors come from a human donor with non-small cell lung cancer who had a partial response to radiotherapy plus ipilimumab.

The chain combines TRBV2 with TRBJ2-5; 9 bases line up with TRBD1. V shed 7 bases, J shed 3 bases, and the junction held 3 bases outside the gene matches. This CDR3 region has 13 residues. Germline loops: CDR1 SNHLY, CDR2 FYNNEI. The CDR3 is CASKQGAEETQYF. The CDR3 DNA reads TGTGCCAGCAAACAGGGGGCGGAAGAGACCCAGTACTTC.

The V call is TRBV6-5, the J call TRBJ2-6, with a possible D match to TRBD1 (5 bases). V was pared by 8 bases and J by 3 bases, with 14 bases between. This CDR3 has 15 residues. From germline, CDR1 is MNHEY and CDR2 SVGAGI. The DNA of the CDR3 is TGTGCCAGCGCGGACATAGGGATTGGGGCCAACGTCCTGACTTTC. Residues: CASADIGIGANVLTF.

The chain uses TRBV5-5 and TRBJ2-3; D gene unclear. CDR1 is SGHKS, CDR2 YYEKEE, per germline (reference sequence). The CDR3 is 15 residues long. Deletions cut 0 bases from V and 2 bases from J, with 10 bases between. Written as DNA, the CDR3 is TGTGCCAGCAGCTTGGAAGGCAGGTCCACAGATACGCAGTATTTT. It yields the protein CASSLEGRSTDTQYF.

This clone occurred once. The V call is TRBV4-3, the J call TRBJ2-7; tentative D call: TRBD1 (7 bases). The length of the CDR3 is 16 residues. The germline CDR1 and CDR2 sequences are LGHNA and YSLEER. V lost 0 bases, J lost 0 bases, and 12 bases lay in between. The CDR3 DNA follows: TGCGCCAGCAGCCAAGAGACTAGGGGGCTCTCCTACGAGCAGTACTTC. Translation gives CASSQETRGLSYEQYF.

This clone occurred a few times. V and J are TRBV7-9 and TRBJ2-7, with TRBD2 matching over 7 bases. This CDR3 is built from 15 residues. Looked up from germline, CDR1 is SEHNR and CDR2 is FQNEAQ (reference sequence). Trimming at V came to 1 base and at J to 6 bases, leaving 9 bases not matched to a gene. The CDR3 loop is CASSLEAGAGSEQYF. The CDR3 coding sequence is TGTGCCAGCAGCTTAGAGGCGGGAGCAGGAAGCGAGCAGTACTTC.

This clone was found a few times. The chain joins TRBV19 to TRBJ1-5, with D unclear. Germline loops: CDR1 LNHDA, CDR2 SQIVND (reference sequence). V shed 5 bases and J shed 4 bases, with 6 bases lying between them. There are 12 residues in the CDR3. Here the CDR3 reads CASSLLNQPQHF. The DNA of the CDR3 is TGTGCCAGTAGTTTACTGAATCAGCCCCAGCATTTT.

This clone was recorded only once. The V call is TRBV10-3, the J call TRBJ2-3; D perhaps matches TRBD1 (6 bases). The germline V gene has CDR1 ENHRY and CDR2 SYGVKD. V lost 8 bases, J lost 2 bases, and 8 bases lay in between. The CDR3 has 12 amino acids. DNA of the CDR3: TGTGCCATCGGACAGTACACAGATACGCAGTATTTT. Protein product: CAIGQYTDTQYF.

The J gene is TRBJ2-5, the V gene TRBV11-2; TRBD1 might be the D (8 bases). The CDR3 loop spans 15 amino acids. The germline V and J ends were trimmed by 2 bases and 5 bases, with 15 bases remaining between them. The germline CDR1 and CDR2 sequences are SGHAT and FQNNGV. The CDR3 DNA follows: TGTGCCAGCAGCTTATCCACAGGGGGGGCGGAGACCCAGTACTTC. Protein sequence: CASSLSTGGAETQYF.

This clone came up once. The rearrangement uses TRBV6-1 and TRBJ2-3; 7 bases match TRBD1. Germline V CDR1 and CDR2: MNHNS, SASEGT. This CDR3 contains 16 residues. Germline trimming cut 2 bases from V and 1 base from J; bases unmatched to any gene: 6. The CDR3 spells CASSEPPGTGTDTQYF. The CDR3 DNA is TGTGCCAGCAGTGAACCTCCCGGGACAGGCACAGATACGCAGTATTTT.

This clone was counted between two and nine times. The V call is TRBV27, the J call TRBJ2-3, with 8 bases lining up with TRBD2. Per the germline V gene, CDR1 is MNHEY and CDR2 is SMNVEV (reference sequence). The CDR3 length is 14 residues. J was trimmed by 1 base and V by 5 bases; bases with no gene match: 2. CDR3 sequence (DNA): TGTGCCAGCAGTCCACTAGCGGGCACAGATACGCAGTATTTT. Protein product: CASSPLAGTDTQYF.

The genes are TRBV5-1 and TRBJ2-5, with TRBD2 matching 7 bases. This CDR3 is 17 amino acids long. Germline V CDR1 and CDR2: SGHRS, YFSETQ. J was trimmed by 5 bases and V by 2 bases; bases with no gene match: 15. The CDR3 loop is CASSFGGSSTGLETQYF. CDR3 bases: TGCGCCAGCAGCTTCGGGGGGTCCTCGACGGGGTTGGAGACCCAGTACTTC.

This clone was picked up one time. The CDR3 loop is CASSWEVAGLGELFF. The CDR3 DNA is TGTGCCAGCAGTTGGGAGGTAGCGGGACTCGGGGAGCTGTTTTTT. The gene calls are TRBV6-1 and TRBJ2-2; TRBD2 agrees at 8 bases. After removal of 5 bases from V and 7 bases from J, the junction contained 9 bases not matched to a gene. Germline V gene lookup returns CDR1 MNHNS and CDR2 SASEGT. The CDR3 contains 15 residues.

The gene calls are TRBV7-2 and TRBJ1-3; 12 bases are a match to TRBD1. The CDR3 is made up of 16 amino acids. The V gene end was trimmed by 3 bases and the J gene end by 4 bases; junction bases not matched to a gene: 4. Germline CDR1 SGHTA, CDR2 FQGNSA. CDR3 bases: TGTGCCAGCAGCTTGGGACAGGGGGCCAGGGGAAACACCATATATTTT. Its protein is CASSLGQGARGNTIYF.

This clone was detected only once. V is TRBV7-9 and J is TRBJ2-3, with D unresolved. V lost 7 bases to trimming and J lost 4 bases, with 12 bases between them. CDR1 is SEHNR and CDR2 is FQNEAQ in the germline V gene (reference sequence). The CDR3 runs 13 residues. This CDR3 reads CASTPGWPDTQYF. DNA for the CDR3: TGTGCCAGCACCCCGGGTTGGCCAGATACGCAGTATTTT.

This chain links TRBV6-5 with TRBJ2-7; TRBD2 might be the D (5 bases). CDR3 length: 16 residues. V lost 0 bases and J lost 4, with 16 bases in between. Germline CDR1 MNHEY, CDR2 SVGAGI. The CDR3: CASSYSPAAVPYEQYF. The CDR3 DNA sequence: TGTGCCAGCAGTTACTCACCAGCGGCCGTACCTTACGAGCAGTACTTC.

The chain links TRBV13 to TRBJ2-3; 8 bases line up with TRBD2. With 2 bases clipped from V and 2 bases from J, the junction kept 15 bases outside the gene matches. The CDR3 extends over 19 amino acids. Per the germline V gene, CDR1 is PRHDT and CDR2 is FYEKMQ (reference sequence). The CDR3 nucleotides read TGTGCCAGCAGCTTAAGACGCGGGGGGCGGGGTTTGTTCACAGATACGCAGTATTTT. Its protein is CASSLRRGGRGLFTDTQYF. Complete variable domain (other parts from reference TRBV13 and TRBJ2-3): AAGVIQSPRHLIKEKRETATLKCYPIPRHDTVYWYQQGPGQDPQFLISFYEKMQSDKGSIPDRFSAQQFSDYHSELNMSSLELGDSALYFCASSLRRGGRGLFTDTQYFGPGTRLTVL.

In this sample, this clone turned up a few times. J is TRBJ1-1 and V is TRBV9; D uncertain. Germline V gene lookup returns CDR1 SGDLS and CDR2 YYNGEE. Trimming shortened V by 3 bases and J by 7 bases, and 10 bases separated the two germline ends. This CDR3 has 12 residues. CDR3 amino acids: CASSGPLGEAFF. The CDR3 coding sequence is TGTGCCAGCAGCGGACCTCTAGGTGAAGCTTTCTTT.

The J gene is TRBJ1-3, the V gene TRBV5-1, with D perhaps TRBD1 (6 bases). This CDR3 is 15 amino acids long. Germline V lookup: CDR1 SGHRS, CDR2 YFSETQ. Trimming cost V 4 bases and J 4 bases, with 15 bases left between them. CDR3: CASSEVPGAGNTIYF. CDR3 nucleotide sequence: TGCGCCAGCAGCGAGGTACCAGGGGCCGGAAACACCATATATTTT.

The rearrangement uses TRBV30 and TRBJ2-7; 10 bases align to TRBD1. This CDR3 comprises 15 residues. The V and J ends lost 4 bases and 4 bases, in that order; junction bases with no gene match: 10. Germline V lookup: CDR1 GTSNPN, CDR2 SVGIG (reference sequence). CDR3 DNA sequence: TGTGCCTGGACAAAACTAGGACAGGGGGATTACGAGCAGTACTTC. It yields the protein CAWTKLGQGDYEQYF.

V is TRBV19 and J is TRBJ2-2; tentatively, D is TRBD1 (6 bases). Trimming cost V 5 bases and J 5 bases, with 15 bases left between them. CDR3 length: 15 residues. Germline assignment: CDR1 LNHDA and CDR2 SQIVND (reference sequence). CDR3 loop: CASSGARGGTGELFF. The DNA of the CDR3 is TGTGCCAGTAGTGGAGCCAGGGGCGGGACCGGGGAGCTGTTTTTT.

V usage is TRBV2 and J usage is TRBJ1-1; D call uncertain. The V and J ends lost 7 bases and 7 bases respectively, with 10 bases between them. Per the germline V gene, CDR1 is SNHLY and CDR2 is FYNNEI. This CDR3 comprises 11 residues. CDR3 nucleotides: TGTGCCAGCACCCTACTACATGAAGCTTTCTTT. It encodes CASTLLHEAFF.

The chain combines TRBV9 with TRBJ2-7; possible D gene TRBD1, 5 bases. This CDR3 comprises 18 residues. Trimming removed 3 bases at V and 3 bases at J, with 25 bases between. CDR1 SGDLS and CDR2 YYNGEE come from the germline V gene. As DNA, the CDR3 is TGTGCCAGCAGCGCGACCCTTGGGGCTCAATTTAAGTACTACGAGCAGTACTTC. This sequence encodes CASSATLGAQFKYYEQYF.

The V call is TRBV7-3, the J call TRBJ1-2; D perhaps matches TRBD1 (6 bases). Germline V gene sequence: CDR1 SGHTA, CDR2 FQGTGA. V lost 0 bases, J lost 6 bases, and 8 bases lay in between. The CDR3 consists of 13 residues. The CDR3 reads CASSLTQGNGYTF. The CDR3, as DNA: TGTGCCAGCAGCTTAACACAGGGCAATGGCTACACCTTC.

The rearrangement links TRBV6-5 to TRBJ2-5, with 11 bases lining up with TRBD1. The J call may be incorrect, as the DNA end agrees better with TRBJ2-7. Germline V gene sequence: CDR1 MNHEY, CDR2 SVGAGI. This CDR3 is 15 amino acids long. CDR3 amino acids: CASRLGQGAYYEQYF. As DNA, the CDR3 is TGTGCCAGCAGGCTCGGACAGGGGGCCTACTACGAGCAGTACTTC.

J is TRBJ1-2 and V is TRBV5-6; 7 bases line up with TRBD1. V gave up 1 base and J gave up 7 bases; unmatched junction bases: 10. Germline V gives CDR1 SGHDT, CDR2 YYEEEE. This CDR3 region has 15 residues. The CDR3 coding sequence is TGTGCCAGCAGCTTGAAGGGGGCTCTGGGAAGTGGCTACACCTTC. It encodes CASSLKGALGSGYTF.

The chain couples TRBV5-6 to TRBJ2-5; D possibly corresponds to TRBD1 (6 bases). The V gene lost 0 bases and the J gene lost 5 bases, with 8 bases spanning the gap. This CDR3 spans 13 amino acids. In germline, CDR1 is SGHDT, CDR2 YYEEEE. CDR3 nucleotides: TGTGCCAGCAGCTTGGGCGACAGGGAGACCCAGTACTTC. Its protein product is CASSLGDRETQYF.

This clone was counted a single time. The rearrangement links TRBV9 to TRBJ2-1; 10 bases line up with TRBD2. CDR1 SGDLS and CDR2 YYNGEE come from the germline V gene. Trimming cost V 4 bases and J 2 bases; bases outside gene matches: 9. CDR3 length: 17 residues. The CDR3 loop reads CASSSPPSGGPYNEQFF. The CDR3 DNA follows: TGTGCCAGCAGCTCCCCCCCTAGCGGGGGCCCCTACAATGAGCAGTTCTTC.

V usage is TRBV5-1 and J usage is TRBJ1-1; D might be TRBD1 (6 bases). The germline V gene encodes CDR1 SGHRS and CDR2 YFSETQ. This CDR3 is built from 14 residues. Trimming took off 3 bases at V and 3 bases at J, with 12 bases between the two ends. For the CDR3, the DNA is TGCGCCAGCAGCTGGGGGCTGGCGGACACTGAAGCTTTCTTT. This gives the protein CASSWGLADTEAFF.

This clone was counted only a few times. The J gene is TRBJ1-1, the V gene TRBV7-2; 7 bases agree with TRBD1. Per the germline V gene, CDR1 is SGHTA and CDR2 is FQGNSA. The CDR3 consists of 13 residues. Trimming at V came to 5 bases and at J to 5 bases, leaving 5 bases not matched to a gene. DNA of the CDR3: TGTGCCAGCAGCATGACAGGGAGAACTGAAGCTTTCTTT. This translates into CASSMTGRTEAFF. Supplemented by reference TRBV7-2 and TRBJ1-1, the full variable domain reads GAGVSQSPSNKVTEKGKDVELRCDPISGHTALYWYRQSLGQGLEFLIYFQGNSAPDKSGLPSDRFSAERTGGSVSTLTIQRTQQEDSAVYLCASSMTGRTEAFFGQGTRLTVV.

The CDR3 bases are TGTGCCAGCCCCCGCGGCAGAGCTTGGGACACTGAAGCTTTCTTT. Its protein is CASPRGRAWDTEAFF. V is TRBV6-1 and J is TRBJ1-1; no clear D. The germline CDR1 and CDR2 sequences are MNHNS and SASEGT. Trimming stripped 8 bases from V and 3 bases from J, with 19 bases between. The CDR3 runs to 15 residues.

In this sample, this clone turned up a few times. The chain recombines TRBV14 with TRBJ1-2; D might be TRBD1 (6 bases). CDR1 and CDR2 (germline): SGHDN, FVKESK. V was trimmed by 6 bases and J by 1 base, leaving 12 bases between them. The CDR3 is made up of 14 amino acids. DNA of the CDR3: TGTGCCAGCAGACGAGGGGGATATAACTATGGCTACACCTTC. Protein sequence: CASRRGGYNYGYTF.

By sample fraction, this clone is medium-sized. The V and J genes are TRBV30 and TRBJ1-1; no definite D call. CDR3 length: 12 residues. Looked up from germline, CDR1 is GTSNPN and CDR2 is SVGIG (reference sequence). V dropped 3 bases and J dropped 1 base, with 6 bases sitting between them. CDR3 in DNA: TGTGCCTGGAGGCGAACGAACACTGAAGCTTTCTTT. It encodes CAWRRTNTEAFF.